Below are 30 T cell receptor beta chains sequenced from a single sample in a study of vaccination effects on CD4 cells after COVID-19. No antigen is known for these receptors. Ahead of sequencing, the ViraFEST assay grew antigen-specific CD4+ T cells using viral peptide pools. Culturing for nine to ten days preceded CD4+ T cell isolation. Nucleocapsid antibody tests were negative, and the vaccine recipients had no prior SARS-CoV-2 infection. Some clones are missing from TCRdb's copy, which holds only in-frame ones; the method was immunoSEQ multiplex PCR. The sample holds about 28,000 clones, around 75% seen once. Source: CD4+ T cells from PBMCs cultured with SARS-CoV-2 spike peptides, taken before COVID-19 vaccination. Receptor source: a human donor who received a COVID-19 vaccine.

This clone has just a few counts. This sequence joins TRBV3-1 (or the pseudogene TRBV3-2) and TRBJ2-1; 8 bases are a match to TRBD2. Trimming removed 4 bases from V and 7 bases from J; junction bases left unmatched: 12. This CDR3 comprises 16 residues. Germline V gene lookup returns CDR1 LGHDT and CDR2 YNNKEL (reference sequence). CDR3 amino acids: CASSPWVAGLGNEQFF. CDR3 nucleotides: TGTGCCAGCAGCCCCTGGGTAGCGGGGCTGGGAAATGAGCAGTTCTTC.

The J gene is TRBJ2-1, the V gene TRBV7-9; 10 bases fit TRBD2. The junction had 10 bases not matched to a gene; V was cut back by 2 bases and J by 6 bases. The length of the CDR3 is 17 residues. Germline V lookup: CDR1 SEHNR, CDR2 FQNEAQ (reference sequence). The CDR3 DNA sequence: TGTGCCAGCAGCTTACATCTAGCGGGAGATTATTCCAATGAGCAGTTCTTC. Its protein product is CASSLHLAGDYSNEQFF.

The chain uses TRBV30 and TRBJ2-2; D perhaps matches TRBD2 (5 bases). The V gene lost 1 base and the J gene lost 5 bases, with 20 bases spanning the gap. Germline V gene data show CDR1 as GTSNPN and CDR2 as SVGIG (reference sequence). CDR3 size: 17 residues. As DNA, the CDR3 is TGTGCCTGGAGTGCCGGCCACCGGGTTGAGGGTACCGGGGAGCTGTTTTTT. Protein: CAWSAGHRVEGTGELFF. Variable domain in full (rest from reference TRBV30 and TRBJ2-2): SQTIHQWPATLVQPVGSPLSLECTVEGTSNPNLYWYRQAAGRGLQLLFYSVGIGQISSEVPQNLSASRPQDRQFILSSKKLLLSDSGFYLCAWSAGHRVEGTGELFFGEGSRLTVL.

This chain connects TRBV10-3 to TRBJ2-3; D unclear. This CDR3 contains 15 residues. Germline CDR1 reads ENHRY; CDR2 reads SYGVKD. Trimming stripped 3 bases from V and 0 bases from J, with 10 bases between. The CDR3 here is CAISDRSVSTDTQYF. The CDR3 DNA sequence: TGTGCCATCAGTGATCGGTCGGTTAGCACAGATACGCAGTATTTT.

The rearrangement links TRBV4-2 to TRBJ2-2; D perhaps matches TRBD1 (5 bases). The germline V gene has CDR1 LGHNA and CDR2 YNFKEQ. This CDR3 has 15 residues. V was clipped by 1 base and J by 2 bases, with 8 bases between them. Here the CDR3 DNA reads TGTGCCAGCAGCCAAGCTGACAGTAACACCGGGGAGCTGTTTTTT. Its protein product is CASSQADSNTGELFF.

The CDR3 region is CASSFFWYNEQFF. The CDR3 nucleotides are TGTGCCAGCAGCTTTTTCTGGTACAATGAGCAGTTCTTC. The chain couples TRBV5-6 to TRBJ2-1; D not certain. The CDR3 extends over 13 amino acids. Germline CDR1 SGHDT, CDR2 YYEEEE. V gave up 2 bases and J gave up 4 bases, with 7 bases separating them.

The V gene is TRBV19, the J gene TRBJ2-5; the D gene is possibly TRBD2 (7 bases). This CDR3 region has 19 residues. The germline CDR1 and CDR2 sequences are LNHDA and SQIVND (reference sequence). The V end lost 3 bases, the J end lost 2 bases, and 25 bases lay between the germline ends. DNA of the CDR3: TGTGCCAGTAGTATCGGGTCCGGGGGGCGCCCCCCAAGTCAAGAGACCCAGTACTTC. Translating it yields CASSIGSGGRPPSQETQYF.

The gene calls are TRBV6-2 or TRBV6-3 and TRBJ1-5; D is unclear. Germline CDR1 is MNHEY and CDR2 is SVGEGT. This CDR3 has 14 amino acids. Trimming removed 3 bases at V and 3 bases at J, with 9 bases between. CDR3: CASSYMGYNQPQHF. CDR3 nucleotide sequence: TGTGCCAGCAGTTATATGGGTTACAATCAGCCCCAGCATTTT.

The chain links TRBV2 to TRBJ2-2, with a weak D call TRBD1 (5 bases). The CDR3 totals 14 residues. Germline lookup yields CDR1 SNHLY and CDR2 FYNNEI. V was shortened by 2 bases and J by 1 base, with 5 bases between the two germline ends. The CDR3 bases are TGTGCCAGCAGTGAACAGGGGAACACCGGGGAGCTGTTTTTT. Its protein is CASSEQGNTGELFF.

The V gene is TRBV5-4, the J gene TRBJ1-1; D ambiguous. V lost 4 bases and J 2 bases, leaving 12 bases between the germline ends. CDR3 length equals 14 residues. CDR1 is SGHNT and CDR2 is YYREEE in the germline V gene (reference sequence). The CDR3, as DNA: TGTGCCAGCAGCATAACGTCACAAAACACTGAAGCTTTCTTT. This codes for CASSITSQNTEAFF.

This clone appeared a few times. V and J are TRBV2 and TRBJ2-1, with TRBD2 matching 8 bases. The CDR3 totals 17 residues. Trimming cost V 6 bases and J 4 bases; bases outside gene matches: 14. In germline, CDR1 is SNHLY, CDR2 FYNNEI. The DNA of the CDR3 is TGTGCCAGCAGCCCCCTGGCGGGAGGCAACTTATACAATGAGCAGTTCTTC. This encodes CASSPLAGGNLYNEQFF. Full variable domain (outside the CDR3, taken from reference TRBV2 and TRBJ2-1): EPEVTQTPSHQVTQMGQEVILRCVPISNHLYFYWYRQILGQKVEFLVSFYNNEISEKSEIFDDQFSVERPDGSNFTLKIRSTKLEDSAMYFCASSPLAGGNLYNEQFFGPGTRLTVL.

A few counts support this clone. The V call is TRBV11-2, the J call TRBJ2-7, with D unclear. CDR1 is SGHAT, CDR2 FQNNGV, per germline. This CDR3 has 14 amino acids. V was clipped by 0 bases and J by 7 bases, with 13 bases between them. The CDR3 is CASSLEGTSREQYF. DNA for the CDR3: TGTGCCAGCAGCTTAGAGGGCACATCGAGGGAGCAGTACTTC.

The chain couples TRBV4-2 to TRBJ1-3; 8 bases align to TRBD1. CDR3 length: 17 amino acids. In germline, CDR1 is LGHNA, CDR2 YNFKEQ. V shed 4 bases and J 1 base; nucleotides not matched to a gene: 9. The CDR3 is CASSPGGRGRSGNTIYF. In DNA, the CDR3 is TGTGCCAGCAGCCCTGGGGGCAGGGGGCGGTCTGGAAACACCATATATTTT.

Notes on this clone: Other DNA sequences in the same sample also yield this CDR3. The J gene is TRBJ2-5, the V gene TRBV11-2; the D is unclear. The V and J ends lost 1 base and 2 bases respectively, with 8 bases between them. The CDR3 loop spans 14 amino acids. Germline assignment: CDR1 SGHAT and CDR2 FQNNGV. The CDR3 nucleotides are TGTGCCAGCAGCTTAGCTGCCTTTCAAGAGACCCAGTACTTC. This translates into CASSLAAFQETQYF.

CDR3 in DNA: TGTGCCAGCAGTTTATTCGGCACTGAAGCTTTCTTT. Translating it yields CASSLFGTEAFF. The chain links TRBV12-3 or TRBV12-4 to TRBJ1-1; no clear D. This CDR3 comprises 12 residues. With 2 bases removed from V and 4 bases from J, the gap between germline ends came to 5 bases.

The gene calls are TRBV5-6 and TRBJ1-3, with no clear D. This CDR3 comprises 14 residues. Per germline, CDR1 SGHDT and CDR2 YYEEEE. V shed 0 bases and J shed 6 bases, with 10 bases lying between them. The CDR3 bases are TGTGCCAGCAGCTTGGGCCCGCTCTTAAACACCATATATTTT. The encoded protein is CASSLGPLLNTIYF.

This chain uses TRBV4-1 with TRBJ2-1; D might be TRBD2 (5 bases). From germline, CDR1 is MGHRA and CDR2 YSYEKL. The CDR3 covers 17 residues. Trimming shortened V by 3 bases and J by 0 bases, and 15 bases separated the two germline ends. CDR3 DNA: TGCGCCAGCAGCCAGGAAGCGGTCCGAAGCTCCTACAATGAGCAGTTCTTC. Translating it yields CASSQEAVRSSYNEQFF.

This clone was seen a handful of times. V usage is TRBV3-1 (or the pseudogene TRBV3-2) and J usage is TRBJ2-2, with D tentatively TRBD2 (6 bases). CDR1 is LGHDT, CDR2 YNNKEL, per germline (reference sequence). V dropped 3 bases and J dropped 5 bases, with 16 bases sitting between them. The CDR3 has 16 residues. The CDR3 loop is CASSHRGQGGTGELFF. The CDR3 DNA reads as TGTGCCAGCAGCCACCGAGGGCAGGGAGGAACCGGGGAGCTGTTTTTT.

The J gene is TRBJ1-2, the V gene TRBV29-1, with 9 positions matching TRBD1. J was trimmed by 0 bases and V by 6 bases; bases with no gene match: 5. The germline V gene has CDR1 SQVTM and CDR2 ANQGSEA. This CDR3 spans 14 amino acids. CDR3 sequence: CSVPGTGTNYGYTF. In DNA form, the CDR3 reads TGCAGCGTGCCCGGGACAGGGACTAACTATGGCTACACCTTC.

This clone was seen a handful of times. The chain is built from TRBV18 and TRBJ2-7; D may be TRBD2 (6 bases). The V and J ends lost 2 bases and 4 bases respectively, with 9 bases between them. This CDR3 comprises 13 residues. Germline V lookup: CDR1 KGHSH, CDR2 LQKENI. CDR3 coding DNA: TGTGCCAGCTCACCAGGGGCGGGATACGAGCAGTACTTC. Its translation is CASSPGAGYEQYF.

CDR3 loop: CASSEEGDRYNEQFF. CDR3 DNA sequence: TGTGCCAGCAGTGAAGAGGGGGACAGGTACAATGAGCAGTTCTTC. This chain uses TRBV6-1 with TRBJ2-1; 8 nucleotides line up with TRBD1. This CDR3 region has 15 residues. Germline-derived CDR1 and CDR2 are MNHNS and SASEGT. J was trimmed by 4 bases and V by 1 base; bases with no gene match: 3.

J is TRBJ2-7 and V is TRBV4-1; D is ambiguous. CDR3 length equals 13 residues. Germline lookup yields CDR1 MGHRA and CDR2 YSYEKL. V dropped 0 bases and J dropped 6 bases, with 9 bases sitting between them. The CDR3 sequence is CASSQDTLGEQYF. The CDR3 DNA is TGCGCCAGCAGCCAAGATACCTTGGGCGAGCAGTACTTC.

This sequence joins TRBV5-5 and TRBJ2-7; D may be TRBD1 (6 bases). The CDR3 contains 12 residues. Per germline, CDR1 SGHKS and CDR2 YYEKEE (reference sequence). Deletions cut 1 base from V and 4 bases from J, with 6 bases between. CDR3 sequence (DNA): TGTGCCAGCAGCTTGAGGGGGTACGAGCAGTACTTC. Encoded protein: CASSLRGYEQYF.

A remark on this clone: Sequence at one end of the junction differs from germline and may be a read error. This CDR3 is CASSVGASGNTIYF. The CDR3 DNA reads as TGTGCCAGTAGTGTGGGAGCCTCTGGGAACACCATATATTTT. J is TRBJ1-3 and V is TRBV19; the D is unclear. This CDR3 is built from 14 residues. Per germline, CDR1 LNHDA and CDR2 SQIVND (reference sequence).

V gene TRBV5-1 combines with J gene TRBJ2-3; either TRBD1 or TRBD2 may supply D (5 bases each). Trimming shortened V by 0 bases and J by 5 bases, and 16 bases separated the two germline ends. This CDR3 has 16 residues. Per germline, CDR1 SGHRS and CDR2 YFSETQ. The CDR3 is CASSLGSTLGGDTQYF. The DNA of the CDR3 is TGCGCCAGCAGCTTGGGGTCAACCCTTGGGGGAGATACGCAGTATTTT.

This clone was observed once. The chain employs TRBV19 and TRBJ2-3; 10 nucleotides align to TRBD1. CDR3 length equals 18 residues. V shed 3 bases, J shed 4 bases, and the junction held 13 bases outside the gene matches. The V gene's germline CDR1 is LNHDA and CDR2 SQIVND (reference sequence). The CDR3 region has the DNA TGTGCCAGTAGTATGGTGGACAGGGGGTTTGGGTTAGCAGATACGCAGTATTTT. It specifies CASSMVDRGFGLADTQYF.

The J gene is TRBJ2-2, the V gene TRBV3-1 (or the pseudogene TRBV3-2); D is unclear. The CDR3 covers 12 residues. Per the germline V gene, CDR1 is LGHDT and CDR2 is YNNKEL (reference sequence). CDR3 sequence reads: CASSRGTGELFF. The CDR3 bases are TGTGCTTCTAGTAGAGGAACCGGGGAGCTGTTTTTT.

This clone was seen only a few times. V and J are TRBV19 and TRBJ1-6; D unclear. The CDR3 is 12 residues long. Per the germline V gene, CDR1 is LNHDA and CDR2 is SQIVND (reference sequence). With 3 bases removed from V and 5 bases from J, the gap between germline ends came to 2 bases. In DNA form, the CDR3 reads TGTGCCAGTAGTATCGATAATTCACCCCTCCACTTT. This gives the protein CASSIDNSPLHF.

The rearrangement links TRBV29-1 to TRBJ2-6; TRBD1 might be the D (5 bases). CDR1 is SQVTM, CDR2 ANQGSEA, per germline. The V and J ends lost 6 bases and 7 bases respectively, with 10 bases between them. The CDR3 is made up of 12 amino acids. Here the CDR3 DNA reads TGCAGCGTGAGAGACAGAGCCAACGTCCTGACTTTC. Residues: CSVRDRANVLTF.

The chain couples TRBV5-4 to TRBJ2-6; 8 bases line up with TRBD1. After removal of 4 bases from V and 9 bases from J, the junction contained 6 bases not matched to a gene. CDR1 SGHNT and CDR2 YYREEE come from the germline V gene (reference sequence). This CDR3 comprises 14 residues. The CDR3 is CASSGTGPNNVLTF. For the CDR3, the DNA is TGTGCCAGCAGCGGGACAGGCCCCAACAACGTCCTGACTTTC.